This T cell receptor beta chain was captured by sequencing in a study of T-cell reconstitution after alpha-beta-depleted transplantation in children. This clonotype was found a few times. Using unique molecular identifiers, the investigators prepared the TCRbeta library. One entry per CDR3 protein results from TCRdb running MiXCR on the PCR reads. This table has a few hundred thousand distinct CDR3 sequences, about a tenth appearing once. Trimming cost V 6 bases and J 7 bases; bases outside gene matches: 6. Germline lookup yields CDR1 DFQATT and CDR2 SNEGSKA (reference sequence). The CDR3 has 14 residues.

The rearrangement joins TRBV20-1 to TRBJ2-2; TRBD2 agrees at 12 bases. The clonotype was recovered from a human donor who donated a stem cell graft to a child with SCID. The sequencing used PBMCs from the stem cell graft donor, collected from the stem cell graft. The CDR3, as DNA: TGCAGTGCCACGGGACTAGCGGGCTTCGGGGAGCTGTTTTTT. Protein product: CSATGLAGFGELFF.